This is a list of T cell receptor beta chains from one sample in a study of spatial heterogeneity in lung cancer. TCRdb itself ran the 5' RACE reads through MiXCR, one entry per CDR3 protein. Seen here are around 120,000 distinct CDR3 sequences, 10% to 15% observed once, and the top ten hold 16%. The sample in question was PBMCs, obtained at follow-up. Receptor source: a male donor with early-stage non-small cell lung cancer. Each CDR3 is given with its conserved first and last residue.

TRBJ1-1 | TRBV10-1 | CASSEGAGMNTEAFF
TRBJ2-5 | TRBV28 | CASSLGQGVETQYF
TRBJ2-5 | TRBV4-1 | CASSQGTSEESQYF
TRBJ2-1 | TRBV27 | CASSPYPVYNEQFF
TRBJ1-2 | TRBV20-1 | CSATRGTANYGYTF
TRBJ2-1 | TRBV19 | CASSIVGGPNEQFF
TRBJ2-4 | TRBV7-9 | CASSNAGTGLAKNIQYF
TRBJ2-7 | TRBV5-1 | CASSVGTGVSYEQYF
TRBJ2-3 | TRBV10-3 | CAISQGSSSTDTQYF
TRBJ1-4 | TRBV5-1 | CASSFQTGLFATNEKLFF
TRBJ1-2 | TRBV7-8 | CASSPDTNYGYTF
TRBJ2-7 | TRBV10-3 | CAIRLTGTGAEYEQYF
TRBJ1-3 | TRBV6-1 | CASSETTGNSGNTIYF
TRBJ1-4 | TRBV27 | CASRQTGSPATNEKLFF
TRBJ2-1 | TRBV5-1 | CASSGTTPPGNEQFF
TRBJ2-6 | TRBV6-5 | CASSGGSAGANVLTF
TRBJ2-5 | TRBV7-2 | CASSLVWGFQETQYF
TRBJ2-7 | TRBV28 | CATSLGSYEQYF
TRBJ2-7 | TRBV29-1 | CSADRGPGEQYF
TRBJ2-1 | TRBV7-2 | CASSLMLVSNEQFF
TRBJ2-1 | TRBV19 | CASKRHNPYNEQFF
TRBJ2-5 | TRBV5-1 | CASSLRQTEETQYF
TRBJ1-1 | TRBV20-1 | CSATPFGQTMNTEAFF
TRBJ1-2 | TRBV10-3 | CAVQGTAYGYTF
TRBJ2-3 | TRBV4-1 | CASSQGSGLQVTDTQYF
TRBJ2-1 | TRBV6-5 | CASSYIGVSYNEQFF
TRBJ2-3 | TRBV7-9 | CASSSQMDTQYF
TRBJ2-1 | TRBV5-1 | CASSLVGSGGPYNEQFF
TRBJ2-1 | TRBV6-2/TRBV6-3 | CASSYPGQGESFF
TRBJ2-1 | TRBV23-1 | CAHQVTFWTKDNEQFF
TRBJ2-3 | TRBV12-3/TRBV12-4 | CASRPGSGTDTQYF
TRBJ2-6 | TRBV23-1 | CASSQSGGTGPPGANVLTF
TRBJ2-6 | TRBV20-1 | CSASPLSGANVLTF
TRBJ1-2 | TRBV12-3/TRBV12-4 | CASSEEPGRHTF
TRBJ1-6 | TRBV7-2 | CASSLGGTGPFNSPLHF
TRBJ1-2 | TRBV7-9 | CASSSGQGGYTF
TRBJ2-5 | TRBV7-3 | CASSLTREGGETQYF
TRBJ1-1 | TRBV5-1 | CASSSEMTGLNTEAFF